This TCR beta chain emerged from a study of CD8 T cells in Susac syndrome. Study context: Intravenous immunoglobulin alone or corticosteroids were being given to patients with Susac syndrome at blood draw, unless they were therapy-naive.

RNA in amounts of roughly 0.5 to 1 ug was reverse transcribed with random hexamers. One entry per CDR3 protein, called by TCRdb with MiXCR from the immunoSEQ multiplex PCR reads. The data contain fewer than 90,000 distinct CDR3 sequences, approximately 95% of them singletons. Definite or probable Susac syndrome was diagnosed using recently defined diagnostic criteria. Negative isolation yielded the CD8+ and CD4+ T cells, while FACS enriched the TEMRA cells. Germline V gene data show CDR1 as SNHLY and CDR2 as FYNNEI. Unmatched junction bases numbered 8, after V lost 0 bases and J lost 8 bases. The CDR3 is made up of 16 amino acids.

V gene TRBV2 combines with J gene TRBJ2-1; 9 nucleotides agree with TRBD1. Sequencing was performed on CD8+ T cells from PBMCs. The TCR sequence derives from a human donor with Susac syndrome. The CDR3 spells CASSEARTGARDEQFF. Written as DNA, the CDR3 is TGTGCCAGCAGTGAAGCTAGGACAGGGGCGAGGGATGAGCAGTTCTTC.